The next 15 T cell receptor beta chains were all read from a single sample in a study of cytomegalovirus exposure and HLA in healthy donors. Researchers ran the PCR with 60 Vbeta and 13 Jbeta primers. Measured with immunoSEQ multiplex PCR; TCRdb has only the in-frame clones, and not every one. The sample shows 150,000 to 200,000 clones, roughly four fifths of them seen only once. Sequenced input: PBMCs. The receptors originated from a woman in her forties or fifties in good health and CMV-seropositive.

This rearrangement joins TRBV11-3 to TRBJ2-5; 8 bases are a match to TRBD1. Germline V gives CDR1 SGHNT, CDR2 YENEEA. V gave up 5 bases and J gave up 7 bases; unmatched junction bases: 6. This CDR3 spans 13 amino acids. CDR3 protein: CASSRDRTGTQYF. CDR3 DNA sequence: TGTGCCAGCAGCCGGGACAGGACAGGGACCCAGTACTTC.

The CDR3 DNA sequence: TGTGCCAGCAGCCTGGGATCAGGGTTGGGCGAGCAGTACTTC. Protein product: CASSLGSGLGEQYF. V is TRBV7-6 and J is TRBJ2-7; weak D call: TRBD1 (5 bases). Germline lookup yields CDR1 SGHVS and CDR2 FNYEAQ. This CDR3 comprises 14 residues. V gave up 5 bases and J gave up 6 bases, with 17 bases separating them.

The CDR3 coding sequence is TGTGCCAGCAGCTTAGAGAGGGAAGAGACCCAGTACTTC. The encoded protein is CASSLEREETQYF. The chain links TRBV7-6 to TRBJ2-5; D is possibly TRBD2 (5 bases). CDR1 and CDR2 from the germline V gene are SGHVS and FNYEAQ. CDR3 length equals 13 residues. With 1 base removed from V and 3 bases from J, the gap between germline ends came to 6 bases.

This sequence joins TRBV6-1 and TRBJ2-1, with 9 bases matching TRBD2. Germline-derived CDR1 and CDR2 are MNHNS and SASEGT. V dropped 2 bases and J dropped 8; count of bases not matched to a gene: 7. The CDR3 is made up of 15 amino acids. The CDR3 sequence is CASSEFNSGGYEQFF. DNA for the CDR3: TGTGCCAGCAGTGAATTTAATAGCGGGGGATATGAGCAGTTCTTC.

This chain connects TRBV5-1 to TRBJ1-5; D unresolved. CDR3 size: 15 residues. Trimming took 4 bases from V and 4 from J, leaving 15 bases between them. CDR1 is SGHRS, CDR2 YFSETQ, per germline. The CDR3 sequence: CASSPVSGSNQPQHF. Written as DNA, the CDR3 is TGCGCCAGCAGCCCCGTTTCTGGCTCAAATCAGCCCCAGCATTTT. Full variable domain (outside the CDR3, taken from reference TRBV5-1 and TRBJ1-5): KAGVTQTPRYLIKTRGQQVTLSCSPISGHRSVSWYQQTPGQGLQFLFEYFSETQRNKGNFPGRFSGRQFSNSRSEMNVSTLELGDSALYLCASSPVSGSNQPQHFGDGTRLSIL.

The chain recombines TRBV10-3 with TRBJ1-2; D not resolved. V lost 0 bases to trimming and J lost 6 bases, with 14 bases between them. The CDR3 contains 15 residues. Germline V lookup: CDR1 ENHRY, CDR2 SYGVKD. The chain's CDR3 is CAISESDGESNGYTF. For the CDR3, the DNA is TGTGCCATCAGTGAGTCGGATGGGGAGAGCAATGGCTACACCTTC.

This chain links TRBV7-8 with TRBJ1-3, with D perhaps matching TRBD1 (5 bases). CDR3 length: 16 amino acids. Looked up from germline, CDR1 is SGHVS and CDR2 is FQNEAQ. V was pared by 1 base and J by 0 bases, with 10 bases between. As DNA, the CDR3 is TGTGCCAGCAGCTTAGGGCAGGGACTCTCTGGAAACACCATATATTTT. Translation gives CASSLGQGLSGNTIYF.

The chain links TRBV6-1 to TRBJ2-1, with 10 bases that match TRBD1. CDR3 length: 14 residues. The germline V gene has CDR1 MNHNS and CDR2 SASEGT. V dropped 3 bases and J dropped 11; count of bases not matched to a gene: 7. The CDR3: CASSEFGTGVQQFF. The CDR3 DNA reads TGTGCCAGCAGTGAGTTTGGGACAGGGGTACAGCAGTTCTTC.

The CDR3 here is CASSFLGEETQYF. Written as DNA, the CDR3 is TGTGCCAGCAGTTTCTTAGGGGAAGAGACCCAGTACTTC. The chain employs TRBV6-5 and TRBJ2-5, with D possibly TRBD1 on 5 matching bases. Germline loops: CDR1 MNHEY, CDR2 SVGAGI. CDR3 length: 13 amino acids. V lost 4 bases to trimming and J lost 3 bases, with 9 bases between them.

J is TRBJ2-1 and V is TRBV6-5; 9 bases map to TRBD2. The CDR3 runs to 15 residues. Trimming removed 4 bases from V and 0 bases from J; junction bases left unmatched: 1. The germline CDR1 and CDR2 sequences are MNHEY and SVGAGI. The CDR3 region is CASSLTSGSYNEQFF. CDR3 nucleotides: TGTGCCAGCAGTTTGACTAGCGGCTCCTACAATGAGCAGTTCTTC.

Here the CDR3 reads CATMRWELGDEQYF. The CDR3 nucleotides read TGTGCCACCATGAGGTGGGAGCTTGGCGACGAGCAGTACTTC. The chain has TRBV7-7 and TRBJ2-7, with D possibly TRBD2 on 5 matching bases. CDR1 SSHAT and CDR2 FNYEAQ come from the germline V gene (reference sequence). CDR3 size: 14 residues. Trimming removed 10 bases from V and 5 bases from J, with 21 bases in between. The full variable domain, in which reference TRBV7-7 and TRBJ2-7 provide the parts outside the CDR3, is GAGVSQSPRYKVTKRGQDVTLRCDPISSHATLYWYQQALGQGPEFLTYFNYEAQPDKSGLPSDRFSAERPEGSISTLTIQRTEQRDSAMYRCATMRWELGDEQYFGPGTRLTVT.

There are a few counts of this clone. The chain has TRBV2 and TRBJ1-2; no reliable D call. Germline V gene sequence: CDR1 SNHLY, CDR2 FYNNEI. V was clipped by 3 bases and J by 4 bases, with 9 bases between them. CDR3 length: 13 amino acids. CDR3 sequence: CASSELQPYGYTF. The CDR3 DNA follows: TGTGCCAGCAGTGAGTTACAGCCCTATGGCTACACCTTC.

The chain recombines TRBV18 with TRBJ2-3; 10 bases match TRBD2. CDR1 KGHSH and CDR2 LQKENI come from the germline V gene. The CDR3 is 16 residues long. J lost 3 bases, V lost 2 bases, and 5 bases had no gene match. The CDR3 is CASSPAIAGGTDTQYF. CDR3 DNA: TGTGCCAGCTCACCAGCAATAGCGGGGGGTACAGATACGCAGTATTTT.

The gene calls are TRBV6-1 and TRBJ1-2, with no clear D. The CDR3 consists of 11 residues. The V and J ends lost 1 base and 12 bases respectively, with 9 bases between them. Germline V lookup: CDR1 MNHNS, CDR2 SASEGT. The CDR3 DNA sequence: TGTGCCAGCAGTGAAGGACTGCTAAACACCTTC. Translation gives CASSEGLLNTF.

V and J are TRBV19 and TRBJ2-7; TRBD1 agrees at 7 bases. In germline, CDR1 is LNHDA, CDR2 SQIVND (reference sequence). CDR3 length equals 14 residues. Unmatched junction bases numbered 4, after V lost 5 bases and J lost 0 bases. CDR3 sequence: CASSPGTASYEQYF. In DNA form, the CDR3 reads TGTGCCAGTAGTCCCGGGACAGCCTCCTACGAGCAGTACTTC.